This TCR beta chain was captured by sequencing in a study of T cells in Graves' hyperthyroidism and ophthalmopathy. TCR beta CDR3 region amplification was performed from RNA transcripts. Using the HTBI primer set, a first-round RT-PCR was run on the TCR CDR3. MiXCR was run by TCRdb on the multiplex PCR reads, yielding one entry per CDR3 protein. Of hundreds of thousands of distinct CDR3 sequences in the sample, approximately 40% were seen once. In its sample, this clonotype was seen many times. It was uncontrolled infection, other autoimmune disease, pregnancy or lactation that excluded patients. Sequences were obtained from blood. The TCR comes from a woman in her 40s with Graves' hyperthyroidism.

The CDR3 DNA reads TGTGCCAGCAGCCCGGGACTAGGTGAGCAGTACTTC. Its translation: CASSPGLGEQYF. V usage is TRBV5-4 and J usage is TRBJ2-7; the match to TRBD2 covers 8 bases. The CDR3 is 12 residues long. Germline V lookup: CDR1 SGHNT, CDR2 YYREEE (reference sequence). V trimming: 4 bases; J trimming: 7 bases; junction bases outside the gene matches: 4.